This TCR beta chain was obtained from a study of blood T cell repertoires in COVID-19. Study-wide background: Italy, Spain and the United States were the sources of the convalescent and acute COVID-19 samples. T cells, B-cell-depleted T cells, or PBMCs provided the cDNA or gDNA that served as material.

How the authors handled the data: Researchers report that nucleated cell counts were estimated from reference gene primer amplification. Method: immunoSEQ multiplex PCR; TCRdb's copy keeps in-frame clones and lacks some. V, J and clone size derive from that table, while D and trimming were established from the DNA sequence. The sample includes fewer than 90,000 clones, about 88% of them seen just once. Trimming removed 6 bases from V and 0 bases from J, with 12 bases in between. This CDR3 is 14 amino acids long. Germline CDR1 MNHEY, CDR2 SMNVEV (reference sequence). This receptor was identified in a man in his 70s with active COVID-19. Sequencing used peripheral blood. This rearrangement joins TRBV27 to TRBJ2-7; D perhaps matches TRBD2 (5 bases). DNA for the CDR3: TGTGCCAGCAGCCCCCGGGGAAGCTCCTACGAGCAGTACTTC. It encodes CASSPRGSSYEQYF.